This TCR beta chain was obtained from a study of T cells after yellow fever vaccination (dated by TCRdb to between 2018 and 2021). In the study overall: Libraries from fractions with low cell numbers were prepared with the SMART-Seq v4 Ultra Low Input RNA kit. Two healthy male donors, one aged 18 to 29 and one aged 30 to 40 years, were included in the cohort. Bulk TCR alpha and beta repertoires were sequenced longitudinally to track T-cell clones before and after primary and booster YFV17D yellow fever vaccination. Blood was drawn at multiple timepoints before and after primary and secondary immunization, with bulk PBMC replicates and cell subsets isolated. The research as a whole found: Because only a couple of donors were included in the study, the extent to which the findings can be generalized is limited. The secondary T-cell response was found to be weaker but faster than the primary response, with a peak reached on day 5 rather than on day 15. A small fraction of clonotypes appeared in both the CD4 and CD8 compartments, likely as a result of convergent recombination. FACS-sorted repertoires could contain abundant contaminating clonotypes from the bulk population, so computational filtering was required. Most clones expanded after primary vaccination were re-detected after the booster (almost 98% of CD4 and roughly 85% of CD8), suggesting broad memory maintenance.

A few counts support this clonotype. Its specific antigen is unknown. No much larger clonotype is one base removed from it; base qualities were not supplied. The sample's treatment or condition label, in plain terms: live attenuated yellow fever vaccine strain. At each blood-draw timepoint, two biological replicates of bulk PBMCs were obtained. A standard Ficoll-Paque protocol was used to isolate PBMCs from peripheral blood. TriZol was used to extract RNA from bulk PBMCs, CD4 and CD8 fractions, and dextramer-positive and dextramer-negative fractions. TCR cDNA was synthesized by 5'RACE template switching, which introduced a universal primer site and unique molecular identifiers. Priming of cDNA synthesis was performed from both the TCR alpha and TCR beta constant segments. Libraries were amplified in two PCR steps, with sample barcodes and sequencing adapters added in the second step. Sequencing of the libraries was done on either Illumina HiSeq 2500 (2x100 bp) or NovaSeq (2x150 bp). Processing in the source paper ran as follows. MIGEC handled demultiplexing of reads and collapsing into UMI consensus sequences, while MiXCR performed V(D)J alignment. Vaccine-responding clonotypes were defined with edgeR using replicate PBMC samples, requiring FDR below 0.01 and a log2 fold change above 5 up to day 15. Each bulk clonotype was labeled CD4 or CD8 based on which sequenced repertoire, CD4 or CD8, contained the clonotype at higher abundance. TCRdb reprocessing: public reads trimmed at Q25 with fastp, clones called with MiXCR, in-frame beta chains kept. All rows with the same CDR3 protein become a single entry with the most common DNA and genes. These V and J calls rely on TCRdb rather than the paper's analysis. In all, the sample holds around 590,000 distinct CDR3 sequences, and about 12% of those were seen once. Clones ranked in the top ten supply 14% to 15% of the sample.

The germline V gene (reference sequence) supplies CDR1 SGHNT and CDR2 YYREEE. Clipping removes 4 bases from V and 0 bases from J, with 5 as the unmatched junction base count. The CDR3 covers 15 residues, taking in both the cysteine and the phenylalanine. Only CDR3 DNA remains: 45 bases, in frame from the first base. Recombination linked TRBV5-4 to TRBJ1-1, with 8 bases aligning to TRBD1. The sequenced sample was PBMCs, obtained on the day of the yellow fever booster vaccination. The origin of this receptor is a man aged 30 to 45 who received the YFV17D yellow fever vaccine. The CDR3 in this case is CASSTRQGLNTEAFF. The nucleotides read TGTGCCAGCAGCACCAGACAGGGGCTGAACACTGAAGCTTTCTTT.